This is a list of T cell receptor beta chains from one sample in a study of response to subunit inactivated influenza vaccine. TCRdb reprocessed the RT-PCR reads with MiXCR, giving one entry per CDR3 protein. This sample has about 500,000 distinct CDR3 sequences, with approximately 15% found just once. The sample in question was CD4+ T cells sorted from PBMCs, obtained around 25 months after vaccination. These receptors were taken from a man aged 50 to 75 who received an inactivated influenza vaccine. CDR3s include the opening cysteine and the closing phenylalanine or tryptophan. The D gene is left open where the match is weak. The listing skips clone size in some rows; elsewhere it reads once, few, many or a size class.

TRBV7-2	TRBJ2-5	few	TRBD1	CASSPARGRWETQYF	TGTGCCAGCAGCCCTGCGAGGGGGCGCTGGGAGACCCAGTACTTC
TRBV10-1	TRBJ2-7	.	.	CATPPPGTSYEQYF	TGCGCCACCCCCCCTCCAGGGACCAGCTACGAGCAGTACTTC
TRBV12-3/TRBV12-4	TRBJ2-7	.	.	CASSMTIGGPYEQYF	TGTGCCAGCAGCATGACTATTGGCGGGCCCTACGAGCAGTACTTC
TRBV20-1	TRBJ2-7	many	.	CSATDSPGEQYF	TGCAGTGCTACGGACAGCCCGGGGGAGCAGTACTTC
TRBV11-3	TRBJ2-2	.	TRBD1	CASSLAQGALSRELFF	TGTGCCAGCAGCTTGGCCCAGGGGGCGCTTTCTAGGGAGCTGTTTTTT
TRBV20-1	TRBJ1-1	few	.	CSAITDTEAFF	TGCAGTGCTATAACGGACACTGAAGCTTTCTTT
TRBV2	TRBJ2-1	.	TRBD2	CASSGGTSVGNEQFF	TGTGCCAGCAGTGGGGGGACTAGCGTCGGCAATGAGCAGTTCTTC
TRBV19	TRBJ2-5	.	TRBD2	CASSGLAGNLQETQYF	TGTGCCAGTAGTGGGCTAGCGGGAAACCTCCAAGAGACCCAGTACTTC
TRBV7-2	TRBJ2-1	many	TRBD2	CASSPEAGGRFDEQFF	TGTGCCAGCAGCCCAGAGGCGGGGGGGCGCTTCGATGAGCAGTTCTTC
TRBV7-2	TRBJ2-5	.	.	CASSTRVEETQYF	TGTGCCAGCAGCACCCGGGTGGAGGAGACCCAGTACTTC
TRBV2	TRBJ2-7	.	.	CASSEVLVRGRQDYEQYF	TGTGCCAGCAGTGAAGTCTTGGTACGGGGACGCCAAGATTACGAGCAGTACTTC
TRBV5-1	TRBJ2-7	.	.	CASSLSSGTHGEQYF	TGCGCCAGCAGCTTGTCGTCCGGGACACATGGGGAGCAGTACTTC
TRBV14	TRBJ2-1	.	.	CASSQEDGRSSYNEQFF	TGTGCCAGCAGCCAAGAGGACGGACGGAGCTCCTACAATGAGCAGTTCTTC
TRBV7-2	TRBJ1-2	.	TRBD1	CASSPDRVGFYGYTF	TGTGCCAGCAGCCCGGACAGGGTGGGTTTCTATGGCTACACCTTC
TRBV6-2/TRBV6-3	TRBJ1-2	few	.	CASTQGQYGYTF	TGTGCCAGCACTCAGGGGCAATATGGCTACACCTTC
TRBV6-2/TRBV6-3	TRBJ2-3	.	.	CASRDWGVSDTQYF	TGTGCCAGCAGGGACTGGGGGGTCTCAGATACGCAGTATTTT
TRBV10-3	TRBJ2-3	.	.	CAIRDNTDTQYF	TGTGCCATCAGGGACAACACAGATACGCAGTATTTT
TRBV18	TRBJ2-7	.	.	CASSPNPVVGEQYF	TGTGCCAGCTCACCAAACCCTGTAGTGGGCGAGCAGTACTTC
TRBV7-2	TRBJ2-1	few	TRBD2	CASSLVGGGARSEQFF	TGTGCCAGCAGCTTAGTCGGCGGGGGGGCCAGGAGTGAGCAGTTCTTC
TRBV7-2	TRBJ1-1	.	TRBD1	CASSPGTGVLLYAFF	TGTGCCAGCAGCCCCGGGACAGGGGTCTTACTCTATGCTTTCTTT
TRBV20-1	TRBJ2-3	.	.	CSARDRRLAADTQYF	TGCAGTGCTAGAGACCGGAGGCTAGCAGCAGATACGCAGTATTTT
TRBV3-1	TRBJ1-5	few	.	CASSRTPSGHYSNQPQHF	TGTGCCAGCAGCCGAACACCGTCTGGGCATTATAGCAATCAGCCCCAGCATTTT
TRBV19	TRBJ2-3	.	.	CASSTDSGTDTQYF	TGTGCCAGTAGTACGGATAGCGGTACAGATACGCAGTATTTT
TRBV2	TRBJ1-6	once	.	CASSEGQTNTSSYNSPLHF	TGTGCCAGCAGTGAAGGACAGACGAATACAAGCTCCTATAATTCACCCCTCCACTTT
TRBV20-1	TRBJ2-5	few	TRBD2	CSAHGTSGTLQETQYF	TGCAGTGCTCACGGGACTAGCGGGACCCTTCAAGAGACCCAGTACTTC
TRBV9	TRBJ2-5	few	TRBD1	CASSVNPQGAGIQETQYF	TGTGCCAGCAGCGTAAACCCGCAGGGGGCCGGGATCCAAGAGACCCAGTACTTC
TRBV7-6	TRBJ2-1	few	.	CASSSFNNEQFF	TGTGCCAGCAGCTCTTTTAACAATGAGCAGTTCTTC
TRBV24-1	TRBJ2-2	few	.	CATNDRTGELFF	TGTGCCACCAACGACAGGACCGGGGAGCTGTTTTTT
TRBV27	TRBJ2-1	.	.	CASSFSSEYNEQFF	TGTGCCAGCAGTTTTTCTAGCGAGTACAATGAGCAGTTCTTC
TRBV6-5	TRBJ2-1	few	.	CASSSPGVSYNEQFF	TGTGCCAGCAGTTCTCCGGGGGTTAGTTACAATGAGCAGTTCTTC
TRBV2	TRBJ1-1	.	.	CASSEARTNTEAFF	TGTGCCAGCAGTGAAGCTAGGACGAACACTGAAGCTTTCTTT
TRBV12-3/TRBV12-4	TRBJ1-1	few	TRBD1	CASSLSRGVLNTEAFF	TGTGCCAGCAGTTTGTCCAGGGGGGTTTTGAACACTGAAGCTTTCTTT
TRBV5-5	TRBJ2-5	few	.	CASSGDTSGTQYF	TGTGCCAGCAGCGGTGACACGTCAGGGACCCAGTACTTC
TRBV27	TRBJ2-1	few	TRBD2	CASSLVAGVYEQFF	TGTGCCAGCAGTTTGGTAGCGGGAGTTTATGAGCAGTTCTTC
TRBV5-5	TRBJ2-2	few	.	CASSWAGTGELFF	TGTGCCAGCAGTTGGGCGGGGACCGGGGAGCTGTTTTTT
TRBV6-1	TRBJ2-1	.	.	CASSPSGHYSYNEQFF	TGTGCCAGCAGTCCGAGCGGCCATTACTCCTACAATGAGCAGTTCTTC
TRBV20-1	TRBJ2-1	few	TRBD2	CSATPEREYNEQFF	TGCAGTGCTACCCCTGAGCGGGAGTACAATGAGCAGTTCTTC
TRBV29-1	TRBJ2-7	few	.	CSARWQGKNYEQYF	TGCAGCGCCCGCTGGCAGGGGAAAAACTACGAGCAGTACTTC